This T cell receptor (beta chain) was captured by sequencing in a study of blood T cell repertoires in COVID-19. Sequenced by immunoSEQ multiplex PCR; TCRdb stores in-frame clones only, minus some. There are roughly 45,000 clones in the sample; approximately 80% occur only once, and 20% to 30% lies in the top ten. The CDR3 loop spans 15 amino acids. The germline V gene encodes CDR1 SGHTA and CDR2 FQGNSA. Trimming took 1 base from V and 7 from J; bases not matched to a gene: 8. The V call is TRBV7-2, the J call TRBJ2-5, with 8 bases that match TRBD2. This TCR was recovered from a woman aged 55-75 years with acute or convalescent COVID-19. The sequencing sample was made of peripheral blood. The CDR3 nucleotides are TGTGCCAGCAGCTTAGAGCCCGGGGGGGCGGGGACCCAGTACTTC. It specifies CASSLEPGGAGTQYF.